These 27 T cell receptor beta chains originate from one sample sequenced in a study of blood T cells in healthy people across ages. Primers used in a second PCR of about 6 to 12 cycles were a sample-barcoded 5' primer and a J-beta primer mix. TCRdb recomputed calls from the 5' RACE reads with MiXCR, one row per CDR3 protein. The profile shows 780,000 or so distinct CDR3 sequences, approximately 53% of them singletons. Sequencing was done on a sample of blood. Every receptor here comes from a man of 80 years or more in good health.

The sample holds many counts of this clonotype. J is TRBJ2-7 and V is TRBV29-1; D is possibly TRBD2 (5 bases). The ends were cut back, 7 bases at V and 3 bases at J, with 16 bases in the middle. Germline assignment: CDR1 SQVTM and CDR2 ANQGSEA. CDR3 size: 13 residues. The CDR3: CSANPGNGYEQYF. CDR3 bases: TGCAGCGCGAACCCGGGAAACGGCTACGAGCAGTACTTC.

With regard to this clonotype: One end of the junction is discordant with germline, which a read error may explain. J is TRBJ1-1 and V is TRBV5-1, with TRBD1 as a possible D gene (5 bases). The germline gives CDR1 SGHRS, CDR2 YFSETQ. The CDR3 extends over 13 amino acids. DNA of the CDR3: TGCGCCAGCACCTTGGGAGGGGCAGGCGAAGCTTTCTTT. Translated: CASTLGGAGEAFF.

In its sample, this clonotype was seen a few times. This chain uses TRBV5-1 with TRBJ1-2; D is perhaps TRBD1 (6 bases). The germline CDR1 and CDR2 sequences are SGHRS and YFSETQ. Trimming stripped 0 bases from V and 7 bases from J, with 13 bases between. This CDR3 has 14 amino acids. Written as DNA, the CDR3 is TGCGCCAGCAGCTTGGCAGGGGATAGCGGTGGCTACACCTTC. Translated: CASSLAGDSGGYTF.

The J gene is TRBJ2-3, the V gene TRBV9; D is ambiguous. The CDR3 sequence is 18 residues long. Germline values: CDR1 SGDLS, CDR2 YYNGEE. V gave up 0 bases and J gave up 0 bases, with 17 bases separating them. The CDR3 coding sequence is TGTGCCAGCAGCGTAGAGGGCTACCGGCCTATGAGCACAGATACGCAGTATTTT. Amino acids: CASSVEGYRPMSTDTQYF.

This chain links TRBV5-1 with TRBJ2-1, with D perhaps matching TRBD2 (5 bases). The CDR3 contains 16 residues. V was shortened by 1 base and J by 1 base, with 12 bases between the two germline ends. Germline V gene lookup returns CDR1 SGHRS and CDR2 YFSETQ. The CDR3 reads CASSLQSPGSYNEQFF. Written as DNA, the CDR3 is TGCGCCAGCAGCTTGCAATCCCCGGGGTCCTACAATGAGCAGTTCTTC.

The chain carries TRBV5-6 and TRBJ2-1, with TRBD2 matching 8 bases. Looked up from germline, CDR1 is SGHDT and CDR2 is YYEEEE. CDR3 size: 16 residues. V was pared by 1 base and J by 4 bases, with 7 bases of the junction left unmatched. The CDR3 DNA sequence: TGTGCCAGCAGCTTGAACGGTCTAGCGGGTTACAATGAGCAGTTCTTC. Its protein product is CASSLNGLAGYNEQFF.

There are many counts of this clonotype. The CDR3 here is CASSHGGDTYEQYF. The CDR3 DNA is TGTGCCAGCAGCCATGGGGGGGACACCTACGAGCAGTACTTC. V gene TRBV7-9 combines with J gene TRBJ2-7; D perhaps matches TRBD2 (7 bases). Per the germline V gene, CDR1 is SEHNR and CDR2 is FQNEAQ (reference sequence). V lost 5 bases to trimming and J lost 2 bases, with 13 bases between them. The CDR3 runs to 14 residues. Full variable domain (rest looked up from reference TRBV7-9 and TRBJ2-7): DTGVSQNPRHKITKRGQNVTFRCDPISEHNRLYWYRQTLGQGPEFLTYFQNEAQLEKSRLLSDRFSAERPKGSFSTLEIQRTEQGDSAMYLCASSHGGDTYEQYFGPGTRLTVT.

This clonotype appeared a single time. The chain recombines TRBV4-1 with TRBJ2-5, with a possible D match to TRBD2 (5 bases). V lost 6 bases to trimming and J lost 11 bases, with 28 bases between them. The CDR3 length is 16 residues. Germline lookup yields CDR1 MGHRA and CDR2 YSYEKL. CDR3 nucleotides: TGCGCCAGCAGTCCAAGATGGCCAGGTGACTACAATGAGCAGTACTTC. Its protein is CASSPRWPGDYNEQYF.

The genes are TRBV16 and TRBJ2-1; D is unresolved. This CDR3 spans 13 amino acids. Trimming left V 8 bases short and J 0 bases short, with 8 bases between. From germline, CDR1 is KGHSY and CDR2 FQNENV. The CDR3 DNA follows: TGTGCCAGCGCCACCACCTCCTACAATGAGCAGTTCTTC. Translating gives CASATTSYNEQFF.

This sequence joins TRBV5-5 and TRBJ2-1; the match to TRBD2 covers 11 bases. The V segment lost 0 bases and the J segment 8 bases; nucleotides outside the gene matches: 7. The CDR3 extends over 16 amino acids. From germline, CDR1 is SGHKS and CDR2 YYEKEE (reference sequence). The CDR3 DNA sequence: TGTGCCAGCAGCTTGGGTGCAACTAGCGGGAGCTATGAGCAGTTCTTC. Amino acid sequence: CASSLGATSGSYEQFF. Looking up the rest from reference TRBV5-5 and TRBJ2-1 gives the full variable domain: DAGVTQSPTHLIKTRGQQVTLRCSPISGHKSVSWYQQVLGQGPQFIFQYYEKEERGRGNFPDRFSARQFPNYSSELNVNALLLGDSALYLCASSLGATSGSYEQFFGPGTRLTVL.

This chain joins TRBV20-1 and TRBJ2-7; 7 bases fit TRBD2. This CDR3 spans 14 amino acids. Germline-derived CDR1 and CDR2 are DFQATT and SNEGSKA (reference sequence). Trimming removed 2 bases from V and 1 base from J; junction bases left unmatched: 5. Here the CDR3 DNA reads TGCAGTGCTAGAAACCCTAGCGGTTCCTACGAGCAGTACTTC. It codes for CSARNPSGSYEQYF.

The genes are TRBV2 and TRBJ2-5, with D uncertain. CDR3 size: 12 residues. V gave up 5 bases and J gave up 8 bases, with 12 bases separating them. CDR1 and CDR2 from the germline V gene are SNHLY and FYNNEI. CDR3 protein: CASSWSAITQYF. The DNA for the CDR3 is TGTGCCAGCAGTTGGTCCGCTATAACCCAGTACTTC.

This clonotype was counted many times. V is TRBV7-9 and J is TRBJ2-4, with D perhaps TRBD2 (6 bases). The CDR3 is made up of 13 amino acids. Looked up from germline, CDR1 is SEHNR and CDR2 is FQNEAQ (reference sequence). Deletions cut 8 bases from V and 1 base from J, with 9 bases between. CDR3 coding DNA: TGTGCCAGCGCGGGGTGGGCCAAAAACATTCAGTACTTC. This encodes CASAGWAKNIQYF. Combining the CDR3 with reference TRBV7-9 and TRBJ2-4 gives the whole variable domain DTGVSQNPRHKITKRGQNVTFRCDPISEHNRLYWYRQTLGQGPEFLTYFQNEAQLEKSRLLSDRFSAERPKGSFSTLEIQRTEQGDSAMYLCASAGWAKNIQYFGAGTRLSVL.

The chain carries TRBV7-3 and TRBJ2-6; TRBD2 might be the D (6 bases). Looked up from germline, CDR1 is SGHTA and CDR2 is FQGTGA. The CDR3 is 16 residues long. V lost 5 bases, J lost 2 bases, and 13 bases lay in between. CDR3 bases: TGTGCCAGCAGCCCAGAGTCGGGGGCTGGGGCCAACGTCCTGACTTTC. It is translated as CASSPESGAGANVLTF.

The chain uses TRBV24-1 and TRBJ2-3; D perhaps matches TRBD1 (6 bases). The CDR3 is 16 amino acids. The V gene lost 4 bases and the J gene lost 1 base, with 14 bases spanning the gap. From germline, CDR1 is KGHDR and CDR2 SFDVKD. CDR3 region: CATSDPTGRRTDTQYF. The DNA for the CDR3 is TGTGCCACCAGTGACCCGACAGGTCGGCGCACAGATACGCAGTATTTT.

V and J are TRBV4-1 and TRBJ2-1; D not resolved. The CDR3 covers 14 residues. The germline V and J ends were trimmed by 0 bases and 7 bases, with 10 bases remaining between them. The V gene's germline CDR1 is MGHRA and CDR2 YSYEKL. The CDR3 is CASSQDPATNEQFF. DNA for the CDR3: TGCGCCAGCAGCCAAGATCCAGCTACAAATGAGCAGTTCTTC.

The rearrangement links TRBV7-9 to TRBJ1-6; D uncertain. The ends were cut back, 3 bases at V and 3 bases at J, with 6 bases in the middle. The germline gives CDR1 SEHNR, CDR2 FQNEAQ (reference sequence). This CDR3 is 14 amino acids long. The CDR3, as DNA: TGTGCCAGCAGCTTTTTGGTCTATAATTCACCCCTCCACTTT. This gives the protein CASSFLVYNSPLHF.

The V and J genes are TRBV30 and TRBJ2-3; 12 positions match TRBD2. Trimming cost V 2 bases and J 14 bases; bases outside gene matches: 14. Germline CDR1 reads GTSNPN; CDR2 reads SVGIG (reference sequence). The CDR3 spans 15 residues. The CDR3 loop reads CAWSRTSGVHRYAYF. CDR3 DNA: TGTGCCTGGAGTCGGACTAGCGGGGTACACAGATACGCGTATTTT.

The chain has TRBV7-2 and TRBJ2-1; D is unresolved. The CDR3 runs 12 residues. The V end lost 8 bases, the J end lost 10 bases, and 15 bases lay between the germline ends. CDR1 is SGHTA, CDR2 FQGNSA, per germline. The CDR3 bases are TGTGCCAGCGCCTCTGTAGCAAGGGAGCAGTTCTTC. Its protein product is CASASVAREQFF.

This chain joins TRBV20-1 and TRBJ2-4; no reliable D call. The closer fit of TRBJ2-5 to the DNA end suggests the J call may be wrong. This CDR3 has 13 residues. Germline V gene lookup returns CDR1 DFQATT and CDR2 SNEGSKA (reference sequence). This chain's CDR3 is CSASPPGQETQYF. The CDR3 DNA follows: TGCAGTGCTAGTCCCCCGGGTCAAGAGACCCAGTACTTC.

The CDR3 spells CATSVGGGSGRTDTQYF. The CDR3 DNA reads as TGTGCCACCAGTGTCGGCGGCGGGAGTGGGCGCACAGATACGCAGTATTTT. The J gene is TRBJ2-3, the V gene TRBV24-1; 7 bases line up with TRBD2. With 5 bases clipped from V and 1 base from J, the junction kept 11 bases outside the gene matches. This CDR3 is 17 amino acids long. The germline gives CDR1 KGHDR, CDR2 SFDVKD.

J is TRBJ2-4 and V is TRBV7-9, with D unclear. The CDR3 loop spans 16 amino acids. V was shortened by 5 bases and J by 0 bases, with 14 bases between the two germline ends. The germline V gene encodes CDR1 SEHNR and CDR2 FQNEAQ (reference sequence). In DNA, the CDR3 is TGTGCCAGCAGCCCGACGGATAGCCTAGCCAAAAACATTCAGTACTTC. This gives the protein CASSPTDSLAKNIQYF.

The chain has TRBV6-1 and TRBJ1-6; D is perhaps TRBD1 (5 bases). Germline CDR1 is MNHNS and CDR2 is SASEGT. This CDR3 contains 14 residues. Trimming took off 5 bases at V and 6 bases at J, with 11 bases between the two ends. For the CDR3, the DNA is TGTGCCAGCAGTAACCGGGACGGTAATTCACCCCTCCACTTT. Its translation is CASSNRDGNSPLHF.

This clonotype was seen only a few times. The rearrangement joins TRBV25-1 to TRBJ2-1, with TRBD2 matching over 12 bases. Germline loops: CDR1 MGHDK, CDR2 SYGVNS. The CDR3 totals 16 residues. J was trimmed by 6 bases and V by 6 bases; bases with no gene match: 9. CDR3 DNA sequence: TGTGCCAGCAGAGGACTAGCGGGAACCGGCTTCAATGAGCAGTTCTTC. Translation gives CASRGLAGTGFNEQFF.

The chain recombines TRBV29-1 with TRBJ1-6; TRBD1 agrees at 12 bases. Per the germline V gene, CDR1 is SQVTM and CDR2 is ANQGSEA. The CDR3 is 13 residues long. Trimming took 5 bases from V and 10 from J; bases not matched to a gene: 3. The CDR3 coding sequence is TGCAGCGTTCGAGGGACAGGGGGCTCACCCCTCCACTTT. Translation: CSVRGTGGSPLHF. Supplemented by reference TRBV29-1 and TRBJ1-6, the full variable domain reads SAVISQKPSRDICQRGTSLTIQCQVDSQVTMMFWYRQQPGQSLTLIATANQGSEATYESGFVIDKFPISRPNLTFSTLTVSNMSPEDSSIYLCSVRGTGGSPLHFGNGTRLTVT.

The sample holds a few counts of this clonotype. CDR3 coding DNA: TGTGCCAGCAGTTTAAGCAGGGGTACGGATTCACCCCTCCACTTT. It specifies CASSLSRGTDSPLHF. The chain is built from TRBV27 and TRBJ1-6, with D possibly matching TRBD1 (6 bases). The CDR3 loop spans 15 amino acids. Trimming left V 2 bases short and J 8 bases short, with 13 bases between. Germline V lookup: CDR1 MNHEY, CDR2 SMNVEV (reference sequence).

This clonotype was seen just once. The J gene is TRBJ2-7, the V gene TRBV18, with TRBD2 matching 8 bases. With 5 bases clipped from V and 0 bases from J, the junction kept 3 bases outside the gene matches. Germline values: CDR1 KGHSH, CDR2 LQKENI. CDR3 length: 14 residues. CDR3 residues: CASSKTSDSYEQYF. For the CDR3, the DNA is TGTGCCAGCTCAAAGACTAGCGACTCCTACGAGCAGTACTTC.